The present T cell receptor (beta chain) was sequenced within a study of blood T cell repertoires in COVID-19 (dated by TCRdb to the early 2020s). Regarding the complete study: Samples from collaborators originated in the United States, Italy and Spain and spanned both the acute and convalescent phases of COVID-19. The prospective study material was composed of cDNA or gDNA derived from T cells, B-cell-depleted T cells, or PBMCs. Deeply sampled blood TCRbeta repertoires from subjects exposed to, actively infected with, or recovered from COVID-19 were included in the dataset. A freely available public database, intended as a resource for researchers studying the immune response to SARS-CoV-2, is where the repertoires were released. The samples were drawn from the first 160 participants of the ongoing ImmuneRACE study and from roughly 1,300 subjects provided by 6 global collaborators. Nearly every sample came with metadata listing a de-identified subject ID, COVID-19 status, age in years and sex. Where available, HLA class I and class II types were obtained from metadata supplied by the sample provider rather than from assay-based typing.

The immunoSEQ Assay, a bias-controlled multiplex PCR, was used to amplify TCRbeta CDR3 regions from genomic DNA. The published analysis was carried out like this. Within the assay, amplification of reference gene primers was used to estimate how many nucleated cells each sample contained. To quantify the absolute abundance of each unique TCRbeta CDR3 rearrangement, sequence reads were collapsed and filtered. Productive Simpson clonality was computed per sample as the square root of Simpson's diversity index over productive rearrangements. TCRdb retrieved this table from immuneACCESS and kept in-frame rearrangements only. Not all clones are present; in checked studies, unresolved V genes account for under half, and no reason is known for the remainder. That table supplies the V and J calls and clone size; D and trimming were determined from the DNA. The sample has more than 300,000 clones on record, more than 70% of them singletons. The top ten clones comprise more than 9% of the sample.

Broad study findings and their caveats: The amount of clinical and demographic metadata varied by source and participant and was provided uncurated.

One collaborating source in Seattle enrolled patients during active infection and followed them longitudinally through the course of disease. Each collaborating institution followed its own protocols to collect whole blood in K2EDTA tubes. For TCRbeta analysis, collaborators shipped samples in one of three forms: frozen whole blood, isolated PBMCs, or DNA extracted from either of those sample types. V is cut back by 1 base and J by 0 bases, with 1 base in the junction unmatched. Reading from cysteine to phenylalanine, the CDR3 counts 18 amino acids. Only the CDR3 region is kept as DNA, spanning 54 bases read in frame from base 1. The germline V gene specifies SGHRS as CDR1 and YFSETQ as CDR2. In regard to this clone: The clone's antigen remains unknown. No per-base quality is available; no much larger clone lies one base away.

Sequencing was carried out using peripheral blood. The V gene is TRBV5-1 and the J gene is TRBJ2-6, with TRBD2 identical over 13 junction bases. This receptor was identified in a woman aged 30 to 39 with COVID-19, enrolled during active disease. CDR3 sequence: CASSLWTSGSSGANVLTF. The DNA is as follows: TGCGCCAGCAGCTTGTGGACTAGCGGGAGCTCTGGGGCCAACGTCCTGACTTTC.